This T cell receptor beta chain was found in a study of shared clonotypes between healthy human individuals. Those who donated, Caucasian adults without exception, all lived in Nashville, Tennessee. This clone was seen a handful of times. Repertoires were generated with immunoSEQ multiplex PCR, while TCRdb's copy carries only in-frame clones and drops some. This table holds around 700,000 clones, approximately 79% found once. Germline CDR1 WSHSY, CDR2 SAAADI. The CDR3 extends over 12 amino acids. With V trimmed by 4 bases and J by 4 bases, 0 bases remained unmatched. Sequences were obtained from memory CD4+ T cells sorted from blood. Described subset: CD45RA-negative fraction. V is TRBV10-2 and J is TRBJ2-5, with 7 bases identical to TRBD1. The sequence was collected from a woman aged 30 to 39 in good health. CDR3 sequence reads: CASSGQGETQYF. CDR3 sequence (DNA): TGCGCCAGCAGTGGACAGGGAGAGACCCAGTACTTC.